These T cell receptor beta chains were read from a single sample in a study of type 1 and type 2 diabetes patients. From the multiplex PCR reads, TCRdb called clonotypes with MiXCR, one entry per CDR3 protein. The sample has about 270,000 distinct CDR3 sequences, around 47% seen once. The sample consisted of peripheral blood mononuclear cells (PBMCs). The receptors were gathered from a man between 18 and 29 years old with type 2 diabetes. CDR3s leave out the opening cysteine and the closing phenylalanine or tryptophan. The D gene is left open where the match is weak. Clone size is shown for a subset of rows, as once, few, many or a class of expanded clone.

clone_size,v_call,d_call,cdr3_aa
.,TRBV5-1,.,ASSLSGPDQSEQF
.,TRBV19,.,VSKSDSYNEQF
few,TRBV5-1,.,ASSFRDYGYT
.,TRBV12-5,.,ASALNSVSPLH
.,TRBV28,.,ASRATGGDEQF
.,TRBV11-2,TRBD2,ASSSRTLAVSETQY
.,TRBV7-8,.,ASSPSGTTLTLH
.,TRBV20-1,TRBD2,SALTSGSGTDTQY
.,TRBV30,.,AWSARGSLADTQY
.,TRBV5-1,TRBD1,ASSSIGTGSDYGYT
many,TRBV15,.,ATSSTDYSGANVLT
.,TRBV5-1,TRBD1,ASRVGTGAPRANVLT
.,TRBV10-3,TRBD2,AISESFAGTSGAYTEQF
.,TRBV5-1,.,ASSLGLNLGEQY
few,TRBV30,.,AWISKTDDTDTQY
many,TRBV30,.,AWNAGVDYGYT
many,TRBV19,TRBD1,ATNSGTGGPHEQY
.,TRBV14,TRBD1,ASSQDRTGKGYT
.,TRBV10-3,.,AISEDTSVSGYNEQF
.,TRBV20-1,.,SASPRVHPGELF
many,TRBV10-3,.,AINLAAEGGELF
.,TRBV6-5,.,ASSTAATDTQY
few,TRBV19,.,ASSMLADEQF